This entry lists 18 T cell receptor beta chains sequenced from one sample in a study of vaccination effects on CD4 cells after COVID-19. These TCRs' antigens remain unknown. Sequencing used immunoSEQ multiplex PCR; TCRdb keeps in-frame clones, though not all of them. The repertoire has over 25,000 clones, around 75% of them found once; the top ten carry 30%. Antigen-specific CD4+ T cells were expanded with viral peptide pools in the ViraFEST assay before sequencing. The culture ran for 10 days before CD4+ T cells were isolated. The study found no prior SARS-CoV-2 infection in the vaccine recipients, who tested negative for nucleocapsid antibodies. The sequencing used CD4+ T cells from PBMCs cultured with SARS-CoV-2 spike peptides, collected before COVID-19 vaccination. These receptor sequences come from a human donor who received a COVID-19 vaccine.

This rearrangement joins TRBV14 to TRBJ2-7; 12 bases match TRBD2. V lost 8 bases, J lost 7 bases, and 6 bases stayed unmatched. Per germline, CDR1 SGHDN and CDR2 FVKESK. The CDR3 runs to 13 residues. Here the CDR3 DNA reads TGTGCCAGCGCGCTAGCGGGAGGGAGTGAGCAGTACTTC. Its protein product is CASALAGGSEQYF.

The gene calls are TRBV7-6 and TRBJ1-1, with no clear D. The CDR3 loop spans 16 amino acids. Trimming removed 2 bases at V and 4 bases at J, with 17 bases between. Germline values: CDR1 SGHVS, CDR2 FNYEAQ. The CDR3 DNA is TGTGCCAGCAGCTTATTGCCGGATCCGGATGGCACTGAAGCTTTCTTT. Protein: CASSLLPDPDGTEAFF.

The chain has TRBV18 and TRBJ2-2; TRBD1 aligns across 8 bases. The V segment lost 0 bases and the J segment 1 base; nucleotides outside the gene matches: 1. The CDR3 consists of 16 residues. Germline V gene sequence: CDR1 KGHSH, CDR2 LQKENI. CDR3 amino acids: CASSPPGQGNTGELFF. The DNA for the CDR3 is TGTGCCAGCTCACCACCCGGACAGGGGAACACCGGGGAGCTGTTTTTT.

The chain has TRBV7-9 and TRBJ2-5; 7 bases are a match to TRBD2. J gave up 4 bases and V 5 bases, and 16 bases lay outside the gene matches. Germline V gene sequence: CDR1 SEHNR, CDR2 FQNEAQ (reference sequence). The CDR3 runs to 17 residues. Here the CDR3 reads CASSVWTGGRGRETQYF. The CDR3 DNA is TGTGCCAGCAGCGTCTGGACGGGCGGGAGAGGACGAGAGACCCAGTACTTC.

J is TRBJ1-1 and V is TRBV4-1; tentatively, D is TRBD1 (5 bases). The germline gives CDR1 MGHRA, CDR2 YSYEKL. This CDR3 contains 15 residues. Between the trimmed V and J ends, which lost 4 bases and 4 bases, there was a span of 16 bases. The CDR3 nucleotides are TGCGCCAGCAGCCCGCGAGTCGAAGGGGTCACTGAAGCTTTCTTT. It encodes CASSPRVEGVTEAFF.

The rearrangement links TRBV7-8 to TRBJ1-4; tentative D call: TRBD1 (6 bases). V gave up 0 bases and J gave up 5 bases, with 13 bases separating them. This CDR3 is built from 16 residues. Germline CDR1 SGHVS, CDR2 FQNEAQ. The CDR3 reads CASSLARGALNEKLFF. As DNA, the CDR3 is TGTGCCAGCAGCTTAGCTCGGGGGGCTCTAAATGAAAAACTGTTTTTT.

The rearrangement uses TRBV9 and TRBJ2-2; 7 nucleotides line up with TRBD1. V was pared by 2 bases and J by 7 bases, with 5 bases of the junction left unmatched. Germline CDR1 reads SGDLS; CDR2 reads YYNGEE. This CDR3 region has 14 residues. This CDR3 is CASSVTGTGGELFF. The CDR3 DNA is TGTGCCAGCAGCGTGACAGGGACGGGCGGGGAGCTGTTTTTT.

This sequence joins TRBV19 and TRBJ2-1; no clear D. Trimming removed 1 base at V and 0 bases at J, with 13 bases between. CDR1 and CDR2 from the germline V gene are LNHDA and SQIVND (reference sequence). The CDR3 is 17 residues long. The CDR3 loop reads CASSIVAVLTSYNEQFF. CDR3 nucleotides: TGTGCCAGTAGTATAGTGGCAGTCTTGACCTCCTACAATGAGCAGTTCTTC.

This chain joins TRBV19 and TRBJ2-1; maybe TRBD2 (7 bases). Germline V lookup: CDR1 LNHDA, CDR2 SQIVND (reference sequence). V was clipped by 5 bases and J by 12 bases, with 14 bases between them. This CDR3 has 12 amino acids. DNA of the CDR3: TGTGCCAGTAGTCCTCTTAGGGGGGGGCAGTTCTTC. This encodes CASSPLRGGQFF.

CDR3 nucleotide sequence: TGTGCCAGCAGCCTAGGAGCGGGGGGAGTCTACAATGAGCAGTTCTTC. The encoded protein is CASSLGAGGVYNEQFF. This rearrangement joins TRBV7-6 to TRBJ2-1, with 9 nucleotides matching TRBD2. CDR1 is SGHVS, CDR2 FNYEAQ, per germline. This CDR3 has 16 residues. V trimming: 5 bases; J trimming: 3 bases; junction bases outside the gene matches: 8.

V usage is TRBV3-1 (or the pseudogene TRBV3-2) and J usage is TRBJ2-2; 8 nucleotides agree with TRBD2. V dropped 5 bases and J dropped 6; count of bases not matched to a gene: 8. CDR3 length: 15 amino acids. CDR1 and CDR2 from the germline V gene are LGHDT and YNNKEL (reference sequence). The DNA of the CDR3 is TGTGCCAGCAGCGGGGGACTAGTCCCCGCCGGGGAGCTGTTTTTT. This gives the protein CASSGGLVPAGELFF.

This chain connects TRBV6-2 or TRBV6-3 to TRBJ1-5, with D uncertain. CDR1 is MNHEY and CDR2 is SVGEGT in the germline V gene. This CDR3 region has 14 residues. V lost 2 bases and J 2 bases, leaving 7 bases between the germline ends. CDR3 sequence (DNA): TGTGCCAGCAGTTACGGGAAGGGCAATCAGCCCCAGCATTTT. Protein sequence: CASSYGKGNQPQHF.

The rearrangement uses TRBV5-5 and TRBJ1-2, with 9 positions matching TRBD1. Germline V gene data show CDR1 as SGHKS and CDR2 as YYEKEE (reference sequence). The CDR3 contains 15 residues. V dropped 0 bases and J dropped 2; count of bases not matched to a gene: 2. CDR3 amino acids: CASSLEGQGNYGYTF. The CDR3 nucleotides are TGTGCCAGCAGCTTGGAGGGACAGGGAAACTATGGCTACACCTTC.

The CDR3 spells CASSSGTGSGQPQHF. The CDR3 nucleotides are TGTGCCAGCAGTTCGGGGACAGGGTCGGGTCAGCCCCAGCATTTT. V usage is TRBV27 and J usage is TRBJ1-5; 9 bases are a match to TRBD1. Germline V lookup: CDR1 MNHEY, CDR2 SMNVEV (reference sequence). The CDR3 has 15 amino acids. The J segment lost 6 bases and the V segment lost 4 bases, leaving 7 bases of the junction unmatched.

This sequence joins TRBV2 and TRBJ2-1; no firm D call. The V gene lost 5 bases and the J gene lost 8 bases, with 13 bases spanning the gap. Germline CDR1 is SNHLY and CDR2 is FYNNEI. The CDR3 is 13 amino acids. As DNA, the CDR3 is TGTGCCAGCAGTACTCTGTCCGGCGATGAGCAGTTCTTC. It yields the protein CASSTLSGDEQFF.

The V call is TRBV7-9, the J call TRBJ2-3; 9 bases are a match to TRBD1. Unmatched junction bases numbered 6, after V lost 5 bases and J lost 3 bases. The CDR3 extends over 15 amino acids. The germline CDR1 and CDR2 sequences are SEHNR and FQNEAQ (reference sequence). The CDR3 loop reads CASSLGQGRTDTQYF. The DNA for the CDR3 is TGTGCCAGCAGCCTTGGACAGGGGAGGACAGATACGCAGTATTTT.

This clone turned up a few times. The CDR3, as DNA: TGTGCCAGCAGCCTCGGTCACGGGAACACTGAAGCTTTCTTT. It is translated as CASSLGHGNTEAFF. The V gene is TRBV11-3, the J gene TRBJ1-1; unclear D gene. Germline CDR1 and CDR2: SGHNT and YENEEA. Between the trimmed V and J ends, which lost 5 bases and 1 base, there was a span of 11 bases. The length of the CDR3 is 14 residues.

The chain joins TRBV4-2 to TRBJ1-2, with D unclear. The CDR3 runs to 12 residues. Germline-derived CDR1 and CDR2 are LGHNA and YNFKEQ. V was clipped by 1 base and J by 10 bases, with 10 bases between them. In nucleotides, the CDR3 is TGTGCCAGCAGCCAAGCCAGAGGGCTCTACACCTTC. It specifies CASSQARGLYTF.